The text below deals with one TCR beta chain. The data belong to a study of T cells after posttransplantation cyclophosphamide. The protocol was immunoSEQ multiplex PCR, while the TCRdb copy is restricted to in-frame clones and leaves out a portion. The sample holds some 21,000 clones; roughly nine tenths are singletons and the top ten take 1.9%. Germline CDR1 and CDR2: SQVTM and ANQGSEA. V lost 4 bases to trimming and J lost 3 bases, with 12 bases between them. The CDR3 totals 13 residues. Control samples came 1 year after myeloablative marrow transplants with methotrexate plus calcineurin inhibitor.

The chain combines TRBV29-1 with TRBJ2-5, with D hard to call. This clonotype was sampled from a female patient younger than 45 who received an allogeneic stem cell transplant from an unrelated donor, was CMV-positive, and had acute and chronic GVHD. Some of these T cells may belong to the graft donor. Source: PBMCs, taken around 390 days after allogeneic stem cell transplant with calcineurin inhibitor and methotrexate. The chain's CDR3 is CSVVQPSEETQYF. For the CDR3, the DNA is TGCAGCGTTGTTCAACCGAGTGAAGAGACCCAGTACTTC.